This TCR beta chain emerged from a study of spatial heterogeneity in lung cancer. Study results and caveats: The appearance of ubiquitous expanded tumor TCRs in blood was greater at resection than follow-up.

In germline, CDR1 is SQVTM, CDR2 ANQGSEA. The CDR3 is made up of 12 amino acids. V dropped 4 bases and J dropped 2 bases, with 8 bases sitting between them. Indicated time point: sample taken at primary tumor resection. Without sorting, whole RNA was sequenced from tumor, nontumor lung or frozen PBMC. Using its own MiXCR run on the 5' RACE reads, TCRdb lists one record per CDR3 protein. Of 50,000 or so distinct CDR3 sequences listed, around 11% are singletons. This clonotype was seen a few times. The antigen remains undetermined. This specimen was PBMCs, taken at surgery. This TCR derives from a female donor with early-stage non-small cell lung cancer. This rearrangement joins TRBV29-1 to TRBJ2-5; perhaps TRBD2 as D (5 bases). CDR3 loop: CSVGPGQETQYF. The DNA of the CDR3 is TGCAGCGTTGGTCCGGGACAAGAGACCCAGTACTTC.